These 9 T cell receptor beta chains share one sample of origin, sequenced in a study of cytomegalovirus exposure and HLA in healthy donors. Primers: 60 Vbeta forward and 13 Jbeta reverse. Some clones are missing from TCRdb's copy, which holds only in-frame ones; the method was immunoSEQ multiplex PCR. The listing records more than 200,000 clones. The sequenced material came from PBMCs. These receptors originate from a woman aged 30 to 39 in good health and CMV-seropositive.

The chain uses TRBV30 and TRBJ2-3; 14 nucleotides agree with TRBD2. The V and J ends lost 6 bases and 6 bases, in that order; junction bases with no gene match: 11. Germline values: CDR1 GTSNPN, CDR2 SVGIG (reference sequence). This CDR3 is built from 16 residues. The CDR3 DNA sequence: TGTGCCTGCAGTCGACTAGCGGGAGGGCCGGGGGATACGCAGTATTTT. This encodes CACSRLAGGPGDTQYF.

The chain has TRBV29-1 and TRBJ1-2; 10 bases agree with TRBD1. The CDR3 consists of 16 residues. Germline V gene lookup returns CDR1 SQVTM and CDR2 ANQGSEA. V gave up 5 bases and J gave up 5 bases; unmatched junction bases: 14. The CDR3 DNA follows: TGCAGCGTTCCGGGACAGGGGAAATCAACGGCTTATGGCTACACCTTC. Residues: CSVPGQGKSTAYGYTF.

J is TRBJ1-1 and V is TRBV27; the D gene is possibly TRBD1 (6 bases). Germline loops: CDR1 MNHEY, CDR2 SMNVEV (reference sequence). V was pared by 0 bases and J by 5 bases, with 7 bases between. The CDR3 runs to 13 residues. In nucleotides, the CDR3 is TGTGCCAGCAGTTTATCCCAGGGGACTGAAGCTTTCTTT. It yields the protein CASSLSQGTEAFF.

The rearrangement joins TRBV7-9 to TRBJ1-1; D is uncertain. V lost 3 bases and J 1 base, leaving 6 bases between the germline ends. Germline CDR1 SEHNR, CDR2 FQNEAQ (reference sequence). This CDR3 region has 13 residues. CDR3 in amino acids: CASSFSQNTEAFF. The CDR3, as DNA: TGTGCCAGCAGCTTTTCCCAGAACACTGAAGCTTTCTTT.

The J gene is TRBJ2-7, the V gene TRBV2, with 8 bases matching TRBD1. Germline V gene lookup returns CDR1 SNHLY and CDR2 FYNNEI. Trimming removed 8 bases from V and 5 bases from J; junction bases left unmatched: 8. This CDR3 has 13 residues. In DNA form, the CDR3 reads TGTGCCAGCTGCTGGACAGGGACCGACGAGCAGTACTTC. It encodes CASCWTGTDEQYF.

The chain is built from TRBV2 and TRBJ1-4; D is ambiguous. Trimming took 4 bases from V and 5 from J, leaving 14 bases between them. Germline V gives CDR1 SNHLY, CDR2 FYNNEI. The CDR3 spans 15 residues. The CDR3 nucleotides are TGTGCCAGCAGTGCCCAGCTCGCGCGGAATGAAAAACTGTTTTTT. This sequence encodes CASSAQLARNEKLFF.

With regard to this clone: This CDR3 is also generated by other DNA sequences in the sample. This sequence joins TRBV7-2 and TRBJ1-5; 10 nucleotides align to TRBD1. Looked up from germline, CDR1 is SGHTA and CDR2 is FQGNSA. V dropped 1 base and J dropped 6; count of bases not matched to a gene: 3. The CDR3 is 15 residues long. This CDR3 is CASSLGQGARQPQHF. The DNA for the CDR3 is TGTGCCAGCAGCTTAGGACAGGGGGCGCGTCAGCCCCAGCATTTT.

V gene TRBV7-8 combines with J gene TRBJ2-1; 8 nucleotides match TRBD2. Looked up from germline, CDR1 is SGHVS and CDR2 is FQNEAQ. CDR3 length equals 15 residues. The ends lost 8 bases at V and 3 bases at J; junction bases unmatched: 9. The CDR3, as DNA: TGTGCCAGCCGTTCAGCGGGAGTATTCTACAATGAGCAGTTCTTC. Translating it yields CASRSAGVFYNEQFF. Full variable domain (missing parts from reference TRBV7-8 and TRBJ2-1): GAGVSQSPRYKVAKRGQDVALRCDPISGHVSLFWYQQALGQGPEFLTYFQNEAQLDKSGLPSDRFFAERPEGSVSTLKIQRTQQEDSAVYLCASRSAGVFYNEQFFGPGTRLTVL.

The chain links TRBV25-1 to TRBJ2-7, with D uncertain. This CDR3 spans 15 amino acids. Between the trimmed V and J ends, which lost 2 bases and 0 bases, there was a span of 11 bases. Looked up from germline, CDR1 is MGHDK and CDR2 is SYGVNS. As DNA, the CDR3 is TGTGCCAGCAGTGAACTCGGCGCTAGCTCCTACGAGCAGTACTTC. Translated: CASSELGASSYEQYF.